Presented here are 5 T cell receptor beta chains from one specimen sequenced in a study of blood T cell repertoires in COVID-19. Sequencing was performed with immunoSEQ multiplex PCR; in TCRdb, only in-frame clones are kept and a portion is missing. The table has 130,000 or so clones, around nine tenths seen once. The specimen was peripheral blood. All receptors come from a woman aged 45-65 years with acute or convalescent COVID-19.

This clone was detected a few times. The V call is TRBV19, the J call TRBJ1-2; 10 bases align to TRBD1. The CDR3 extends over 16 amino acids. Looked up from germline, CDR1 is LNHDA and CDR2 is SQIVND (reference sequence). V lost 1 base, J lost 3 bases, and 5 bases stayed unmatched. CDR3 nucleotides: TGTGCCAGTAGTATAGGGCGGACAGGGGGAGACTATGGCTACACCTTC. Its protein product is CASSIGRTGGDYGYTF. Full variable domain (remainder filled in from reference TRBV19 and TRBJ1-2): DGGITQSPKYLFRKEGQNVTLSCEQNLNHDAMYWYRQDPGQGLRLIYYSQIVNDFQKGDIAEGYSVSREKKESFPLTVTSAQKNPTAFYLCASSIGRTGGDYGYTFGSGTRLTVV.

The chain uses TRBV30 and TRBJ1-2; possible D gene TRBD1, 6 bases. The germline V gene has CDR1 GTSNPN and CDR2 SVGIG (reference sequence). This CDR3 contains 13 residues. With 2 bases removed from V and 5 bases from J, the gap between germline ends came to 12 bases. CDR3 residues: CAWSMDREYGYTF. DNA of the CDR3: TGTGCCTGGAGTATGGACAGAGAGTATGGCTACACCTTC.

This chain joins TRBV7-9 and TRBJ2-7, with 7 bases that match TRBD1. The CDR3 is made up of 13 amino acids. Germline values: CDR1 SEHNR, CDR2 FQNEAQ (reference sequence). Trimming removed 5 bases from V and 5 bases from J; junction bases left unmatched: 6. The CDR3 nucleotides read TGTGCCAGCAGCCCCCGGGACAGCAACGAGCAGTACTTC. Translated: CASSPRDSNEQYF.

The chain carries TRBV9 and TRBJ2-1; 12 bases agree with TRBD2. The junction had 1 base not matched to a gene; V was cut back by 3 bases and J by 3 bases. CDR3 length: 15 amino acids. Germline V gene data show CDR1 as SGDLS and CDR2 as YYNGEE. The CDR3 here is CASSEGLAGYNEQFF. CDR3 DNA sequence: TGTGCCAGCAGCGAGGGACTAGCGGGCTACAATGAGCAGTTCTTC.

V and J are TRBV7-2 and TRBJ2-3; D is possibly TRBD2 (6 bases). Trimming cost V 1 base and J 2 bases, with 10 bases left between them. Germline CDR1 SGHTA, CDR2 FQGNSA. The CDR3 sequence is 15 residues long. The CDR3, as DNA: TGTGCCAGCAGCTTAGGCCTAGCGACCACAGATACGCAGTATTTT. Its protein product is CASSLGLATTDTQYF.